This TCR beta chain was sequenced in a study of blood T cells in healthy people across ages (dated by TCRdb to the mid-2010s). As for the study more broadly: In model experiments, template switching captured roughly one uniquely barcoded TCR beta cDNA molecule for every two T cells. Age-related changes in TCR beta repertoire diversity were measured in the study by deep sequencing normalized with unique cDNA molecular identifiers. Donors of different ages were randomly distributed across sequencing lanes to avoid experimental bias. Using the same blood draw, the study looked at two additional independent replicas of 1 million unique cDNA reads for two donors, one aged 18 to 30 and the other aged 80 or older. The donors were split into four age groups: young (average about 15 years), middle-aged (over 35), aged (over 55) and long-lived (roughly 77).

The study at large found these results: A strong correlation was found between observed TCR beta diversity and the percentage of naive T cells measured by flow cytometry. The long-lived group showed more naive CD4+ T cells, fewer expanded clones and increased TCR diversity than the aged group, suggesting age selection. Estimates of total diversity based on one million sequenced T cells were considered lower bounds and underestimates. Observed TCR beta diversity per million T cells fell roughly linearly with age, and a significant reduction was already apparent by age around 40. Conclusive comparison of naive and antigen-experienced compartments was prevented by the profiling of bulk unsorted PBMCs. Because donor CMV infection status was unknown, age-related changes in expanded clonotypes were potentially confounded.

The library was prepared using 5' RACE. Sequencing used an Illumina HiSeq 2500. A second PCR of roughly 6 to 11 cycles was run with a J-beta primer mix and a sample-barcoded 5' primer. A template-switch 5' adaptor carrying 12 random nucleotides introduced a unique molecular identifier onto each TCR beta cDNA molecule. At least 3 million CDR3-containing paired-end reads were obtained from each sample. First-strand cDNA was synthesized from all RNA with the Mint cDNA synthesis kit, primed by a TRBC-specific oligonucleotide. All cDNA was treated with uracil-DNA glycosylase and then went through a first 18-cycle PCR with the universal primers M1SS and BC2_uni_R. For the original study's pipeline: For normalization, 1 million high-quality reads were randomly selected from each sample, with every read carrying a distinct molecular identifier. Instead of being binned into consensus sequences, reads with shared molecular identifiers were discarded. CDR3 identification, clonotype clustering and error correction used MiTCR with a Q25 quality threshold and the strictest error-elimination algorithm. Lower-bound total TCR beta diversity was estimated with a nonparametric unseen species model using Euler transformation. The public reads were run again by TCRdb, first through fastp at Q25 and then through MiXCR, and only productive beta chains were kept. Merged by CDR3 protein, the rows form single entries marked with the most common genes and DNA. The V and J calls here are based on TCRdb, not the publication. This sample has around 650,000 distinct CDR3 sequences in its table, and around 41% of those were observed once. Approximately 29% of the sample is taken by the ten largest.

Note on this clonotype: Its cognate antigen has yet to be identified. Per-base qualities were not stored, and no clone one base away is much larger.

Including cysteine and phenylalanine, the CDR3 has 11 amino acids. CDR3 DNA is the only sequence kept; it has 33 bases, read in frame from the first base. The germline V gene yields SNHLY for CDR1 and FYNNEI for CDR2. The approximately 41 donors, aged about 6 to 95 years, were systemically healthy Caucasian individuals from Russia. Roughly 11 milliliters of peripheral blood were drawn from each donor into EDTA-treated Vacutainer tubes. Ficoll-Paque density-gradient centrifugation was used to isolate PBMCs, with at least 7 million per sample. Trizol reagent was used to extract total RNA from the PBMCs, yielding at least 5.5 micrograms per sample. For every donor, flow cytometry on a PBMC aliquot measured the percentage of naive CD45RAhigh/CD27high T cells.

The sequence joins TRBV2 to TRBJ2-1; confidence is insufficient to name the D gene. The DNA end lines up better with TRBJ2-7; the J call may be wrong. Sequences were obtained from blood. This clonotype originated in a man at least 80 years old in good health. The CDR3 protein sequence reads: CASNYYNEQYF. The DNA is TGTGCCAGCAACTACTACAATGAGCAGTACTTC.